The rows below give T cell receptor beta chains drawn from one sample of a study of Tregs in tolerant kidney transplant recipients. Clones were read by immunoSEQ multiplex PCR, and TCRdb kept only the in-frame ones, dropping some. This sample yields about 18,000 clones, of which 80% to 90% are seen a single time; roughly 2.5% belongs to the top ten. Sequencing was done on a sample of Tregs from blood. These receptors were collected from a human donor in good health. Each CDR3 is given with its conserved first and last residue. D genes are given only for firm matches. Expanded clones get a size class; other rows say once, few or many, or leave the size out.

D gene	V gene	J gene	clone size	CDR3 protein	CDR3 DNA
NA	TRBV29-1	TRBJ2-1	NA	CSVLSGDEQFF	TGCAGCGTCCTCTCGGGTGATGAGCAGTTCTTC
NA	TRBV4-3	TRBJ2-3	NA	CASSQDSLLGRDTQYF	TGCGCCAGCAGCCAAGATTCCCTACTAGGAAGAGATACGCAGTATTTT
NA	TRBV20-1	TRBJ2-1	NA	CSVPFTGEQFF	TGCAGTGTCCCTTTTACGGGTGAGCAGTTCTTC
NA	TRBV7-2	TRBJ1-1	NA	CASRLTGNTEAFF	TGTGCCAGCAGATTAACAGGGAACACTGAAGCTTTCTTT
NA	TRBV4-1	TRBJ2-7	NA	CASSRGALNYPLYEQYF	TGCGCCAGCAGCCGGGGGGCACTCAACTACCCTCTCTACGAGCAGTACTTC
TRBD1	TRBV7-2	TRBJ1-2	NA	CASSLATGTIDGYTF	TGTGCCAGCAGCTTAGCGACAGGGACTATCGATGGCTACACCTTC
NA	TRBV4-3	TRBJ2-7	few	CASSHHAHRDELGEQYF	TGCGCCAGCAGCCACCACGCTCACCGGGACGAACTGGGGGAGCAGTACTTC
NA	TRBV4-1	TRBJ2-1	few	CASSHRSRSLADFYNNEQFF	TGCGCCAGCAGCCATAGATCGAGATCTTTAGCGGATTTTTACAACAATGAGCAGTTCTTC
TRBD1	TRBV5-6	TRBJ2-7	NA	CASSLGDRGYYEQYF	TGTGCCAGCAGCTTGGGGGACAGGGGATACTACGAGCAGTACTTC
TRBD1	TRBV7-9	TRBJ1-1	NA	CASSQRGQMNTEAFF	TGTGCCAGCAGCCAAAGGGGACAGATGAACACTGAAGCTTTCTTT
NA	TRBV5-8	TRBJ1-5	NA	CASSLIWQPQHF	TGTGCCAGCAGCTTGATATGGCAGCCCCAGCATTTT
NA	TRBV7-3	TRBJ1-1	NA	CASSLQRSGTEAFF	TGTGCCAGCAGCTTACAGCGGTCGGGCACTGAAGCTTTCTTT
NA	TRBV19	TRBJ2-3	NA	CASSIRGTDTQYF	TGTGCCAGTAGTATAAGGGGGACAGATACGCAGTATTTT
NA	TRBV29-1	TRBJ1-2	once	CSVVTLGAYTF	TGCAGCGTTGTGACGTTAGGCGCCTACACCTTC
NA	TRBV14	TRBJ1-2	NA	CASSQDLGYGYTF	TGTGCCAGCAGCCAAGATCTCGGGTATGGCTACACCTTC
NA	TRBV19	TRBJ2-1	once	CASSIVRGYEQFF	TGTGCCAGTAGTATAGTTCGGGGCTATGAGCAGTTCTTC
NA	TRBV5-8	TRBJ1-4	NA	CASSGRTPLNEKLFF	TGTGCCAGCAGCGGAAGGACACCGCTTAATGAAAAACTGTTTTTT
TRBD2	TRBV6-5	TRBJ2-2	NA	CASRGGGTGELFF	TGTGCCAGCAGGGGCGGGGGCACCGGGGAGCTGTTTTTT
NA	TRBV7-2	TRBJ2-1	few	CASSRTSYNEQFF	TGTGCCAGCAGTAGGACGAGCTACAATGAGCAGTTCTTC
NA	TRBV27	TRBJ2-6	NA	CASSFRGGVSGANVLTF	TGTGCCAGCAGTTTTCGGGGTGGGGTATCTGGGGCCAACGTCCTGACTTTC
NA	TRBV19	TRBJ2-7	once	CASAEGVPPEQYF	TGTGCCAGTGCGGAGGGCGTCCCTCCCGAGCAGTACTTC
NA	TRBV5-1	TRBJ1-6	NA	CASSGSSYNSPLHF	TGCGCCAGCAGCGGAAGTTCCTATAATTCACCCCTCCACTTT
NA	TRBV6-1	TRBJ1-3	NA	CASSETGSGNTIYF	TGTGCCAGCAGTGAGACAGGCTCTGGAAACACCATATATTTT
NA	TRBV5-5	TRBJ2-5	NA	CASSFYEDGTQYF	TGTGCCAGCAGCTTTTATGAGGACGGGACCCAGTACTTC
TRBD2	TRBV18	TRBJ2-1	NA	CASSPLSALGGSYNEQFF	TGTGCCAGCTCACCACTTTCAGCCCTGGGCGGGAGCTACAATGAGCAGTTCTTC
NA	TRBV7-3	TRBJ2-1	NA	CANPLRSRVPSPLSYNEQFF	TGTGCCAACCCCTTAAGGTCCAGGGTACCGTCCCCTCTCTCCTACAATGAGCAGTTCTTC
NA	TRBV4-2	TRBJ2-3	NA	CASSPTVTDTQYF	TGTGCCAGCAGCCCGACAGTCACAGATACGCAGTATTTT
NA	TRBV15	TRBJ1-1	NA	CATSRLRRVAEAFF	TGTGCCACCAGCAGACTTAGGAGGGTTGCTGAAGCTTTCTTT
TRBD1	TRBV10-3	TRBJ2-2	NA	CASTGLTGELFF	TGTGCCTCGACAGGGCTCACCGGGGAGCTGTTTTTT
NA	TRBV5-8	TRBJ1-6	NA	CASSAAGPPYNSPLHF	TGTGCCAGCAGCGCCGCGGGACCTCCCTATAATTCACCCCTCCACTTT
TRBD1	TRBV30	TRBJ2-7	NA	CAWSPGQIHYYEQYF	TGTGCCTGGAGCCCGGGACAGATTCACTACTACGAGCAGTACTTC
TRBD2	TRBV11-2	TRBJ2-7	NA	CASSGGSGVYEQYF	TGTGCCAGCAGCGGAGGTAGCGGGGTCTACGAGCAGTACTTC
NA	TRBV2	TRBJ2-7	NA	CASSEQTFSYEQYF	TGTGCCAGCAGTGAACAGACTTTCTCCTACGAGCAGTACTTC
NA	TRBV9	TRBJ1-1	once	CASSVDWGATEAFF	TGTGCCAGCAGCGTAGATTGGGGGGCCACCGAAGCTTTCTTT
TRBD1	TRBV7-2	TRBJ1-4	NA	CASSSGQGGEKLFF	TGTGCCAGCAGCTCCGGACAGGGCGGCGAAAAACTGTTTTTT
NA	TRBV4-3	TRBJ1-5	NA	CASSQDVQGRQPQHF	TGCGCCAGCAGCCAAGATGTGCAGGGTCGGCAGCCCCAGCATTTT
TRBD2	TRBV4-3	TRBJ2-3	NA	CASSQDLAGGTDTQYF	TGCGCCAGCAGCCAAGATCTAGCGGGGGGGACAGATACGCAGTATTTT
NA	TRBV11-3	TRBJ2-1	once	CASSLEGRTVYNEQFF	TGTGCCAGCAGCTTAGAGGGGAGGACAGTTTACAATGAGCAGTTCTTC
NA	TRBV10-3	TRBJ1-3	NA	CAISQTTTGNTIYF	TGTGCCATCAGCCAGACAACGACGGGAAACACCATATATTTT
NA	TRBV7-9	TRBJ2-1	NA	CASSYFGGFYDEQFF	TGTGCCAGCAGCTATTTTGGAGGCTTTTACGATGAGCAGTTCTTC
NA	TRBV10-3	TRBJ2-6	NA	CAISEGSGANVLTF	TGTGCCATCAGTGAAGGGTCTGGGGCCAACGTCCTGACTTTC
NA	TRBV29-1	TRBJ2-7	few	CSVVTGPPYEQYF	TGCAGCGTTGTTACGGGACCCCCCTACGAGCAGTACTTC
NA	TRBV11-3	TRBJ1-1	once	CASSSTEAFF	TGTGCCAGCAGCAGCACTGAAGCTTTCTTT
NA	TRBV6-6	TRBJ2-7	NA	CASRGRSGGLYEQYF	TGTGCCAGCAGGGGGCGTTCGGGCGGCCTCTACGAGCAGTACTTC
NA	TRBV28	TRBJ2-7	NA	CASSPTGGEQYF	TGTGCCAGCAGTCCAACAGGCGGCGAGCAGTACTTC
NA	TRBV2	TRBJ2-6	NA	CASLKEISGANVLTF	TGTGCCAGCCTAAAGGAAATCTCTGGGGCCAACGTCCTGACTTTC
NA	TRBV4-3	TRBJ2-7	NA	CASSQVYGSEQYF	TGCGCCAGCAGCCAAGTATATGGGTCCGAGCAGTACTTC
NA	TRBV2	TRBJ2-3	NA	CASSVSTDTQYF	TGTGCCAGCAGTGTATCGACAGATACGCAGTATTTT
NA	TRBV7-2	TRBJ1-1	NA	CASSLSGTEAFF	TGTGCCAGCAGCTTATCAGGAACTGAAGCTTTCTTT
NA	TRBV2	TRBJ2-5	once	CASTKRVGETQYF	TGTGCCAGCACGAAAAGAGTCGGGGAGACCCAGTACTTC
NA	TRBV18	TRBJ1-5	NA	CASSPNTVGAGPQHF	TGTGCCAGCTCACCAAATACAGTGGGGGCCGGGCCCCAGCATTTT
NA	TRBV4-2	TRBJ1-1	NA	CASSQDQELGTPAFF	TGTGCCAGCAGCCAAGATCAAGAGCTTGGCACCCCCGCTTTCTTT
TRBD1	TRBV11-3	TRBJ2-7	NA	CASSSRTGLYEQYF	TGTGCCAGCAGCTCTCGGACAGGCCTCTACGAGCAGTACTTC